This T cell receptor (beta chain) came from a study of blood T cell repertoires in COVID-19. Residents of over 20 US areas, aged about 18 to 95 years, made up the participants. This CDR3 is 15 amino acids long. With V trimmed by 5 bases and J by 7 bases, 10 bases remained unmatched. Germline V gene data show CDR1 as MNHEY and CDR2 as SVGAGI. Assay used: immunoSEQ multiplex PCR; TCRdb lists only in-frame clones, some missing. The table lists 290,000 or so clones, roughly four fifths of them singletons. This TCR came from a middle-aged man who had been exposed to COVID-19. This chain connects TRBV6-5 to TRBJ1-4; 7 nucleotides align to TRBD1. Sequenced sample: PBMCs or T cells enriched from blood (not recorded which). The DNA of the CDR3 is TGTGCCAGCAGTCTAAGAGACAGGGTCGGTGAAAAACTGTTTTTT. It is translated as CASSLRDRVGEKLFF.